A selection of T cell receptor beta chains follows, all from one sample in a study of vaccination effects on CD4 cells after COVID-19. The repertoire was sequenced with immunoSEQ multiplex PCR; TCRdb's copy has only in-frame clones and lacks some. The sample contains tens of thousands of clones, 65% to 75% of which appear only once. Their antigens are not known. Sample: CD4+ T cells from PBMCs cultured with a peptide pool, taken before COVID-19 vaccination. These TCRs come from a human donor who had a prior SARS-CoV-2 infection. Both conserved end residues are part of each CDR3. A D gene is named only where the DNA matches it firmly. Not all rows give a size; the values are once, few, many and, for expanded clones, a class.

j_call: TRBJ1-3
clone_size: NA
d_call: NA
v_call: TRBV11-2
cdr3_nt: TGTGCCAGCAGCTTAGAATTGGCAGGGGTGAACACCATATATTTT
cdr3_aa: CASSLELAGVNTIYF

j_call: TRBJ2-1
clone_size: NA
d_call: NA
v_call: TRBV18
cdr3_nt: TGTGCCAGCTCATCGGGACTGAACTACAATGAGCAGTTCTTC
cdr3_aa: CASSSGLNYNEQFF

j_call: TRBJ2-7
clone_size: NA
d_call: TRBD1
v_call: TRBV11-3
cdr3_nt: TGTGCCAGCAGCTCTTCGACAGGGGGGACCGAGCAGTACTTC
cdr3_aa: CASSSSTGGTEQYF

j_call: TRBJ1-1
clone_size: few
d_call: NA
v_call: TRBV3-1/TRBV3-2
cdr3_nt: TGTGCCAGCAGCCAAGGGGAGCGGAGGGAAGCTTTCTTT
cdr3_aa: CASSQGERREAFF

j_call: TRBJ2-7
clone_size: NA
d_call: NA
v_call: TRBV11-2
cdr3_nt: TGTGCCAGCAGCGCTGGGTGGGGCCTTTTCTCCTACGAGCAGTACTTC
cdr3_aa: CASSAGWGLFSYEQYF

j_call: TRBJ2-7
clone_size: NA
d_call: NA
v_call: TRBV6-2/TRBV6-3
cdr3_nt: TGTGCCAGCAGTTACCGGGTGTACGAGCAGTACTTC
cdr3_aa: CASSYRVYEQYF

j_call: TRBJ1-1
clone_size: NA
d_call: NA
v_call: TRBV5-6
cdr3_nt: TGTGCCAGCAGCTCCCCCTCAGGGTTGGGGGACACTGAAGCTTTCTTT
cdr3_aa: CASSSPSGLGDTEAFF

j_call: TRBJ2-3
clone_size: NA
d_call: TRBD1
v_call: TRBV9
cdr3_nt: TGTGCCAGCAGCGTAGAAGGACAGGCTAGCACAGATACGCAGTATTTT
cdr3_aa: CASSVEGQASTDTQYF

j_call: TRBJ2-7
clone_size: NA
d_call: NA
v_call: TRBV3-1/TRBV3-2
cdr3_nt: TGTGCCAGCAGCCAAGGGTACGAGCAGTACTTC
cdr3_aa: CASSQGYEQYF

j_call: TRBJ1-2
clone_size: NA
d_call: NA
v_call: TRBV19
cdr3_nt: TGTGCCAGTAGTAAAGGACAGATCTATGGCTACACCTTC
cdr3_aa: CASSKGQIYGYTF

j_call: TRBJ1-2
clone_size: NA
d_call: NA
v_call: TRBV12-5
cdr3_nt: TGTGCTAGTGGTTTGGTACGAGGGAAGTATGGCTACACCTTC
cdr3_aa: CASGLVRGKYGYTF

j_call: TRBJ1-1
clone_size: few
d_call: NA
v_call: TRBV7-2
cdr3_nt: TGTGCCAGGGACCCGAACACTGAAGCTTTCTTT
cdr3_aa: CARDPNTEAFF

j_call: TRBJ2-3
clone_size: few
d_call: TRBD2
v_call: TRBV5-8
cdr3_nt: TGTGCCAGCAGCGGGGGGCCCGGGACTAGCAGGTTCATGGCGCAGTATTTT
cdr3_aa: CASSGGPGTSRFMAQYF

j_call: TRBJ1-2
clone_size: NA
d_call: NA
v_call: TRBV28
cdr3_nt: TGTGCCAGCAGCACAAACTATGGCTACACCTTC
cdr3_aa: CASSTNYGYTF

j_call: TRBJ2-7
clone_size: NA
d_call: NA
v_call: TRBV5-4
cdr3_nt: TGTGCCAGCAGCCTAGACATGACCTACGAGCAGTACTTC
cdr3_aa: CASSLDMTYEQYF

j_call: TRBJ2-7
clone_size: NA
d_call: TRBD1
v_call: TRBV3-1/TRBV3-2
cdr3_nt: TGTGCCAGCAGCCTACAGGGGTTAAACGAGCAGTACTTC
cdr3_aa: CASSLQGLNEQYF

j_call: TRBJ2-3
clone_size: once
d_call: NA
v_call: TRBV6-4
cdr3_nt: TGTGCCAGCAGTGACACAATTGCAGATACGCAGTATTTT
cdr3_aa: CASSDTIADTQYF

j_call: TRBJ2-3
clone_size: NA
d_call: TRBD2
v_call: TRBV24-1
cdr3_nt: TGTGCCACCAGTGGTTTCCCGGGGGGGCAGTATTTT
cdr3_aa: CATSGFPGGQYF

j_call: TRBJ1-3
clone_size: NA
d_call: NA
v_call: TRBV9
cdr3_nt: TGTGCCAGCAGCCCCCGGTTTGGGATGGGAAACACCATATATTTT
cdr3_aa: CASSPRFGMGNTIYF

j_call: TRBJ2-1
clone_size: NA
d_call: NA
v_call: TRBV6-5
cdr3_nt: TGTGCCAGCAGAATCCTAGCCCACAATGAGCAGTTCTTC
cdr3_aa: CASRILAHNEQFF